This T cell receptor (beta chain) appears in the sequencing data of a study of regulatory T cells in long-lasting Graves disease. Whole-study findings and limits: New patients shared some 890 public clonotypes, fewer than the roughly 2,600 shared by persistent patients.

About this clonotype itself: The antigen remains unidentified.

Libraries of TCR beta came from iRepertoire HTBI primers plus Arm-PCR of CDR3 regions. MiXCR, run by TCRdb on the multiplex PCR reads, gives a single entry per CDR3 protein. This repertoire shows roughly 530,000 distinct CDR3 sequences, about 16% found once; its top ten account for 20% to 25%. The time point denotes: newly diagnosed GD, antithyroid drugs for less than 3 months. Extracted RNA from PBMCs served as the source of the TCR library. Germline V gene data show CDR1 as SGHTA and CDR2 as FQGNSA. V shed 5 bases and J shed 5 bases, with 18 bases lying between them. The CDR3 consists of 15 residues. The same data also went into a second study, on T cells in Graves' hyperthyroidism and ophthalmopathy. As that report states: Exclusion of patients followed from uncontrolled infection, other autoimmune disease, pregnancy or lactation. Ophthalmopathy could be told apart from stable hyperthyroidism with a 13 V-J model.

The sequences come from peripheral blood mononuclear cells (PBMCs), collected at new diagnosis, from a patient treated with antithyroid drugs. V usage is TRBV7-2 and J usage is TRBJ1-2; D remains unclear. This clonotype was obtained from a woman aged 40-60 years with Graves disease. The CDR3 loop reads CASSLDPGEVYGYTF. The CDR3 DNA reads TGTGCCAGCAGCCTCGACCCCGGAGAGGTTTATGGCTACACCTTC.